This TCR beta chain is drawn from a study of cytomegalovirus exposure and HLA in healthy donors. Study in general: The 120 or so validation repertoires used a platform that matched the one used for the 600 to 700 first-cohort repertoires, as a later analysis reported.

The table came from immunoSEQ multiplex PCR; TCRdb's copy has only in-frame clones and leaves some out. The table records roughly 300,000 clones, roughly 90% of them present only once. This clone was seen a handful of times. Its antigen is unknown. The study, taken as a whole, reports: For cytomegalovirus status, the classifier reportedly gave diagnoses with high specificity and sensitivity.

The source of this sequence is a woman younger than 35 in good health and CMV-seronegative. The specimen sequenced was PBMCs.

The CDR3, as DNA: TGTGCCACCAGCAGAGATAGTACAGGGTATGGCTACACCTTC. This encodes CATSRDSTGYGYTF. The V call is TRBV15, the J call TRBJ1-2; the D gene is possibly TRBD1 (6 bases). Trimming took off 0 bases at V and 5 bases at J, with 10 bases between the two ends. Germline assignment: CDR1 LNHNV and CDR2 YYDKDF (reference sequence). The CDR3 has 14 residues.